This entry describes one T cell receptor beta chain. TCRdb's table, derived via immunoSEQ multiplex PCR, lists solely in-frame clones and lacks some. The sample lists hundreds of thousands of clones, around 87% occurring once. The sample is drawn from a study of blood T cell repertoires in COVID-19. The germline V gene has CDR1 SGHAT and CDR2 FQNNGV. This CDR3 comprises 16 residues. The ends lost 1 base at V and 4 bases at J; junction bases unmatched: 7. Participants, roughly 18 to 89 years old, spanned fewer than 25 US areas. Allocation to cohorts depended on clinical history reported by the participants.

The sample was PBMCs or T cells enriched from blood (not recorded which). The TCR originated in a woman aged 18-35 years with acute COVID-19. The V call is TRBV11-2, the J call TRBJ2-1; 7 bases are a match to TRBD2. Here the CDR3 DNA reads TGTGCCAGCAGCTTAGGCGCGGGAGTTGGGTACAATGAGCAGTTCTTC. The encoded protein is CASSLGAGVGYNEQFF.